Listed below are T cell receptor beta chains from one sample, sequenced in a study of blood T cell repertoires in COVID-19. This table comes from immunoSEQ multiplex PCR, and its TCRdb copy is limited to in-frame clones, with some not included. Of around 140,000 clones listed, 84% are singletons. The sequencing sample was made of peripheral blood. The receptors originated from a man in his sixties with active or convalescent COVID-19. Each CDR3 is given with its conserved first and last residue.

V gene,CDR3 protein
TRBV12-3/TRBV12-4,CASSLRTSGEQFF
TRBV15,CATSRAGREFQETQYF
TRBV19,CASTLVGGRTEAFF
TRBV4-1,CASSWDRDTGELFF
TRBV7-8,CASSQSGVGLDTQYF
TRBV27,CASSLRQGRTDTQYF
TRBV7-2,CASRPGLKNTEAFF
TRBV7-2,CASSRTGPAMNTEAFF
TRBV6-5,CASSTVTDTQYF
TRBV24-1,CATSDSRTGKETQYF
TRBV2,CASSDAQTRTNTEAFF